What follows are 29 T cell receptor beta chains derived from one specimen sequenced in a study of blood T cell repertoires in COVID-19. Data came from immunoSEQ multiplex PCR; TCRdb stores just in-frame clones and leaves some out. The repertoire holds about 310,000 clones, around 89% seen once, with 1% in the top ten. The sequencing input was peripheral blood. The receptors here all came from a woman aged 40 to 55 with COVID-19, enrolled during active disease.

In its sample, this clone was seen once. The chain links TRBV5-4 to TRBJ1-6; TRBD1 agrees at 7 bases. V gave up 4 bases and J gave up 0 bases; unmatched junction bases: 7. The CDR3 has 17 residues. From germline, CDR1 is SGHNT and CDR2 YYREEE (reference sequence). This CDR3 is CASSPGQMSSYNSPLHF. The CDR3 region has the DNA TGTGCCAGCAGCCCGGGACAGATGAGCTCCTATAATTCACCCCTCCACTTT.

The rearrangement uses TRBV5-4 and TRBJ1-1; the D is unclear. CDR3 length equals 15 residues. V lost 4 bases to trimming and J lost 4 bases, with 17 bases between them. Germline CDR1 reads SGHNT; CDR2 reads YYREEE (reference sequence). CDR3 bases: TGTGCCAGCAGCAGAGAGGGTATAGCCCTCACTGAAGCTTTCTTT. Amino acids: CASSREGIALTEAFF.

This chain uses TRBV5-4 with TRBJ1-4, with a weak D call TRBD1 (5 bases). CDR1 is SGHNT and CDR2 is YYREEE in the germline V gene (reference sequence). The length of the CDR3 is 14 residues. Trimming cost V 4 bases and J 0 bases, with 7 bases left between them. CDR3 in amino acids: CASSQGSTNEKLFF. Here the CDR3 DNA reads TGTGCCAGCAGCCAGGGCTCAACTAATGAAAAACTGTTTTTT.

The chain is built from TRBV4-2 and TRBJ1-5; no clear D. The germline gives CDR1 LGHNA, CDR2 YNFKEQ. CDR3 length: 16 amino acids. V lost 1 base, J lost 6 bases, and 16 bases lay in between. CDR3 DNA: TGTGCCAGCAGCCAAGGAGCTTCAGCTTCGGGTCAGCCCCAGCATTTT. Translation: CASSQGASASGQPQHF.

The V gene is TRBV7-2, the J gene TRBJ2-7; D is unclear. The V gene lost 1 base and the J gene lost 3 bases, with 7 bases spanning the gap. CDR1 is SGHTA, CDR2 FQGNSA, per germline. The CDR3 has 13 residues. CDR3: CASSLGPGYEQYF. As DNA, the CDR3 is TGTGCCAGCAGCTTAGGGCCGGGCTACGAGCAGTACTTC.

V is TRBV6-5 and J is TRBJ2-5, with a tentative D call TRBD1 (5 bases). With 5 bases removed from V and 1 base from J, the gap between germline ends came to 8 bases. In germline, CDR1 is MNHEY, CDR2 SVGAGI. The CDR3 extends over 13 amino acids. The CDR3 DNA sequence: TGTGCCAGCAGTAACAGGATCCAAGAGACCCAGTACTTC. It is translated as CASSNRIQETQYF.

The chain couples TRBV5-1 to TRBJ1-1; perhaps TRBD1 as D (5 bases). Trimming removed 0 bases at V and 5 bases at J, with 14 bases between. From germline, CDR1 is SGHRS and CDR2 YFSETQ. The CDR3 is 15 residues long. The CDR3: CASSLEVLRGTEAFF. The CDR3 DNA reads as TGCGCCAGCAGCTTGGAGGTGTTAAGGGGAACTGAAGCTTTCTTT. The whole variable domain, remainder taken from reference TRBV5-1 and TRBJ1-1, is KAGVTQTPRYLIKTRGQQVTLSCSPISGHRSVSWYQQTPGQGLQFLFEYFSETQRNKGNFPGRFSGRQFSNSRSEMNVSTLELGDSALYLCASSLEVLRGTEAFFGQGTRLTVV.

The V gene is TRBV7-2, the J gene TRBJ1-2; 8 bases fit TRBD1. The CDR3 extends over 15 amino acids. The germline gives CDR1 SGHTA, CDR2 FQGNSA. Germline trimming cut 1 base from V and 4 bases from J; bases unmatched to any gene: 5. In nucleotides, the CDR3 is TGTGCCAGCAGCTTAGTTGGGGGACAGGTCTATGGCTACACCTTC. Translating gives CASSLVGGQVYGYTF.

The rearrangement uses TRBV19 and TRBJ1-5; the D gene is possibly TRBD1 (5 bases). From germline, CDR1 is LNHDA and CDR2 SQIVND (reference sequence). V lost 3 bases, J lost 2 bases, and 14 bases lay in between. The CDR3 contains 16 residues. This CDR3 reads CASSIREGIGNQPQHF. The CDR3 DNA reads TGTGCCAGTAGTATCCGGGAGGGGATCGGCAATCAGCCCCAGCATTTT.

The CDR3 loop reads CASSEVDTEAFF. In nucleotides, the CDR3 is TGTGCCAGCAGTGAAGTAGACACTGAAGCTTTCTTT. The V gene is TRBV6-1, the J gene TRBJ1-1; no reliable D call. The length of the CDR3 is 12 residues. Germline loops: CDR1 MNHNS, CDR2 SASEGT. V lost 1 base and J 3 bases, leaving 3 bases between the germline ends.

There are a few counts of this clone. The same CDR3 can be traced to other DNA sequences in this sample. The CDR3 is CASSLRGNTEAFF. CDR3 nucleotide sequence: TGTGCCAGCAGTTTACGGGGGAACACTGAAGCTTTCTTT. The chain combines TRBV12-3 or TRBV12-4 with TRBJ1-1; D gene unclear. Trimming took 2 bases from V and 1 from J, leaving 5 bases between them. This CDR3 contains 13 residues.

The chain joins TRBV13 to TRBJ2-3, with TRBD2 matching over 10 bases. After removal of 2 bases from V and 1 base from J, the junction contained 9 bases not matched to a gene. The CDR3 is 18 residues long. Germline V gene data show CDR1 as PRHDT and CDR2 as FYEKMQ (reference sequence). The DNA of the CDR3 is TGTGCCAGCAGCTTAAGCGGGAGCGGGGGGGTCCGCACAGATACGCAGTATTTT. Translation gives CASSLSGSGGVRTDTQYF.

The V gene is TRBV5-1, the J gene TRBJ1-4, with 7 bases lining up with TRBD1. Germline CDR1 SGHRS, CDR2 YFSETQ. This CDR3 is 15 amino acids long. After removal of 5 bases from V and 0 bases from J, the junction contained 4 bases not matched to a gene. In DNA, the CDR3 is TGCGCCAGCAGTGATGGGACAGCAACTAATGAAAAACTGTTTTTT. Translating it yields CASSDGTATNEKLFF.

V gene TRBV28 combines with J gene TRBJ1-2, with D perhaps matching TRBD1 (6 bases). The germline gives CDR1 MDHEN, CDR2 SYDVKM. The CDR3 sequence is 13 residues long. V was shortened by 8 bases and J by 4 bases, with 14 bases between the two germline ends. CDR3: CASHQGTTYGYTF. The CDR3 region has the DNA TGTGCCAGCCACCAGGGGACCACCTATGGCTACACCTTC.

With respect to this clone: Mismatch with germline at one junction end may stem from a read error. The chain links TRBV24-1 to TRBJ1-2; D unclear. The CDR3 contains 13 residues. From germline, CDR1 is KGHDR and CDR2 SFDVKD. The DNA for the CDR3 is TGTGCCACAAGTGGCCCGGGGAACTATGGCTACACCTTC. Encoded protein: CATSGPGNYGYTF.

The chain joins TRBV7-2 to TRBJ1-2, with D maybe TRBD1 (5 bases). Looked up from germline, CDR1 is SGHTA and CDR2 is FQGNSA. The length of the CDR3 is 14 residues. The germline V and J ends were trimmed by 1 base and 6 bases, with 12 bases remaining between them. CDR3 protein: CASSLVWGPDGYTF. CDR3 nucleotides: TGTGCCAGCAGCTTAGTGTGGGGCCCCGATGGCTACACCTTC.

The chain recombines TRBV7-2 with TRBJ1-1, with TRBD1 matching 11 bases. V lost 2 bases and J lost 5; bases outside the gene matches: 4. The CDR3 sequence is 15 residues long. Germline-derived CDR1 and CDR2 are SGHTA and FQGNSA. CDR3 DNA sequence: TGTGCCAGCAGCTTACCGGGGACAGGGGGGACTGAAGCTTTCTTT. Encoded protein: CASSLPGTGGTEAFF.

The rearrangement links TRBV28 to TRBJ1-4, with D maybe TRBD1 (5 bases). CDR3 length: 15 residues. V was clipped by 6 bases and J by 7 bases, with 18 bases between them. CDR1 is MDHEN and CDR2 is SYDVKM in the germline V gene. The CDR3 sequence is CASSRMGGRGEKLFF. CDR3 DNA: TGTGCCAGCAGCCGAATGGGAGGAAGGGGTGAAAAACTGTTTTTT.

The chain employs TRBV7-2 and TRBJ1-5; tentative D call: TRBD1 (5 bases). Trimming removed 1 base from V and 1 base from J, with 17 bases in between. CDR3 length: 18 residues. The germline V gene has CDR1 SGHTA and CDR2 FQGNSA. In DNA, the CDR3 is TGTGCCAGCAGCTTAGGTCCCGGGGGGATGGGGAGCAATCAGCCCCAGCATTTT. Translating gives CASSLGPGGMGSNQPQHF. The complete variable domain, with remaining parts taken from reference TRBV7-2 and TRBJ1-5, reads GAGVSQSPSNKVTEKGKDVELRCDPISGHTALYWYRQSLGQGLEFLIYFQGNSAPDKSGLPSDRFSAERTGGSVSTLTIQRTQQEDSAVYLCASSLGPGGMGSNQPQHFGDGTRLSIL.

The chain has TRBV6-2 or TRBV6-3 and TRBJ1-1; D is possibly TRBD1 (6 bases). This CDR3 contains 16 residues. Germline assignment: CDR1 MNHEY and CDR2 SVGEGT. Trimming removed 2 bases at V and 0 bases at J, with 13 bases between. The CDR3 protein is CASSYQTGLLNTEAFF. Here the CDR3 DNA reads TGTGCCAGCAGTTACCAGACAGGATTACTGAACACTGAAGCTTTCTTT.

This clone was detected once. In DNA form, the CDR3 reads TGTGCCAGCAGCTCCGAGACAGGGGTATACACTGAAGCTTTCTTT. Protein: CASSSETGVYTEAFF. J is TRBJ1-1 and V is TRBV5-4; TRBD1 matches at 8 bases. The CDR3 consists of 15 residues. The V segment lost 3 bases and the J segment 3 bases; nucleotides outside the gene matches: 7. The germline gives CDR1 SGHNT, CDR2 YYREEE (reference sequence).

The chain links TRBV28 to TRBJ1-5; D ambiguous. The V gene lost 3 bases and the J gene lost 1 base, with 10 bases spanning the gap. The CDR3 extends over 15 amino acids. Germline V gene data show CDR1 as MDHEN and CDR2 as SYDVKM. CDR3 DNA sequence: TGTGCCAGCAGTTTGGGTTTGGGCAGCAATCAGCCCCAGCATTTT. This translates into CASSLGLGSNQPQHF.

The chain couples TRBV6-5 to TRBJ1-2; the D is unclear. Germline values: CDR1 MNHEY, CDR2 SVGAGI. The CDR3 is made up of 14 amino acids. The V end lost 7 bases, the J end lost 4 bases, and 16 bases lay between the germline ends. The CDR3 DNA reads as TGTGCCAGCAAACACCTCCCAGGAGGCTATGGCTACACCTTC. The encoded protein is CASKHLPGGYGYTF.

The CDR3 protein is CASSPRQGGDEQYF. CDR3 DNA sequence: TGTGCCAGCAGCCCGCGGCAGGGAGGAGACGAGCAGTACTTC. The gene calls are TRBV7-9 and TRBJ2-7; D might be TRBD2 (6 bases). Between the trimmed V and J ends, which lost 5 bases and 5 bases, there was a span of 16 bases. This CDR3 comprises 14 residues. Germline V gene lookup returns CDR1 SEHNR and CDR2 FQNEAQ (reference sequence).

V is TRBV7-3 and J is TRBJ2-7, with 7 bases matching TRBD1. The CDR3 has 13 residues. Unmatched junction bases numbered 1, after V lost 2 bases and J lost 3 bases. The germline V gene has CDR1 SGHTA and CDR2 FQGTGA. The CDR3 DNA follows: TGTGCCAGCAGCTTAGGGGACAGCTACGAGCAGTACTTC. Translating it yields CASSLGDSYEQYF.

This clone was detected ten times or more. V is TRBV7-2 and J is TRBJ2-7; D is possibly TRBD2 (5 bases). This CDR3 comprises 15 residues. In germline, CDR1 is SGHTA, CDR2 FQGNSA. V gave up 5 bases and J gave up 2 bases, with 16 bases separating them. The DNA for the CDR3 is TGTGCCAGCAGCCCGAAGCCAGGAGGTCCCTACGAGCAGTACTTC. Protein product: CASSPKPGGPYEQYF. Drawing the rest from reference TRBV7-2 and TRBJ2-7, the complete variable domain is GAGVSQSPSNKVTEKGKDVELRCDPISGHTALYWYRQSLGQGLEFLIYFQGNSAPDKSGLPSDRFSAERTGGSVSTLTIQRTQQEDSAVYLCASSPKPGGPYEQYFGPGTRLTVT.

This chain joins TRBV11-2 and TRBJ2-7, with D possibly being TRBD1 (6 bases). This CDR3 comprises 14 residues. Per the germline V gene, CDR1 is SGHAT and CDR2 is FQNNGV. V shed 2 bases and J shed 7 bases, with 15 bases lying between them. In nucleotides, the CDR3 is TGTGCCAGCAGCTTACAGGGGCCATCCCTTGAGCAGTACTTC. Translating gives CASSLQGPSLEQYF.

The chain joins TRBV7-2 to TRBJ2-3, with 9 nucleotides matching TRBD2. V shed 4 bases, J shed 0 bases, and the junction held 8 bases outside the gene matches. The CDR3 length is 17 residues. Germline CDR1 SGHTA, CDR2 FQGNSA. Written as DNA, the CDR3 is TGTGCCAGCAGCTCCGAGCGGGGGGCTTTTAGCACAGATACGCAGTATTTT. Translating it yields CASSSERGAFSTDTQYF.

The gene calls are TRBV9 and TRBJ2-7, with D possibly TRBD1 on 6 matching bases. CDR3 length equals 15 residues. The V end lost 4 bases, the J end lost 0 bases, and 14 bases lay between the germline ends. Germline CDR1 reads SGDLS; CDR2 reads YYNGEE. DNA of the CDR3: TGTGCCAGCAGCAGATACAGGGCCGTCTCCTACGAGCAGTACTTC. Protein: CASSRYRAVSYEQYF. Variable domain in full (rest from reference TRBV9 and TRBJ2-7): DSGVTQTPKHLITATGQRVTLRCSPRSGDLSVYWYQQSLDQGLQFLIQYYNGEERAKGNILERFSAQQFPDLHSELNLSSLELGDSALYFCASSRYRAVSYEQYFGPGTRLTVT.